This T cell receptor (beta chain) originates from a study of shared clonotypes between healthy human individuals. This clone was observed a single time. Its target is unknown. Points from the study as a whole: Clonotypes that were shared across four donors made up roughly 5% of naive CD4 clonotypes. Clonotypes shared by all four donors outscored non-shared clonotypes in generation probability.

The CDR3 has 14 amino acids. Trimming cost V 5 bases and J 5 bases; bases outside gene matches: 7. CDR1 is SGHNT, CDR2 YENEEA, per germline. Using immunoSEQ multiplex PCR, the repertoire was profiled, and TCRdb retains in-frame clones only, with some absent. The data show about 710,000 clones, with more than 70% seen just once and roughly 1.9% held by the top ten. This chain joins TRBV11-3 and TRBJ2-5; 8 bases line up with TRBD1. The clonotype originates from a woman under 40 in good health. What was sequenced was memory CD4+ T cells sorted from blood. Subset given: CD45RA-negative fraction. The chain's CDR3 is CASSPTGAEETQYF. CDR3 bases: TGTGCCAGCAGCCCGACAGGGGCGGAGGAGACCCAGTACTTC.